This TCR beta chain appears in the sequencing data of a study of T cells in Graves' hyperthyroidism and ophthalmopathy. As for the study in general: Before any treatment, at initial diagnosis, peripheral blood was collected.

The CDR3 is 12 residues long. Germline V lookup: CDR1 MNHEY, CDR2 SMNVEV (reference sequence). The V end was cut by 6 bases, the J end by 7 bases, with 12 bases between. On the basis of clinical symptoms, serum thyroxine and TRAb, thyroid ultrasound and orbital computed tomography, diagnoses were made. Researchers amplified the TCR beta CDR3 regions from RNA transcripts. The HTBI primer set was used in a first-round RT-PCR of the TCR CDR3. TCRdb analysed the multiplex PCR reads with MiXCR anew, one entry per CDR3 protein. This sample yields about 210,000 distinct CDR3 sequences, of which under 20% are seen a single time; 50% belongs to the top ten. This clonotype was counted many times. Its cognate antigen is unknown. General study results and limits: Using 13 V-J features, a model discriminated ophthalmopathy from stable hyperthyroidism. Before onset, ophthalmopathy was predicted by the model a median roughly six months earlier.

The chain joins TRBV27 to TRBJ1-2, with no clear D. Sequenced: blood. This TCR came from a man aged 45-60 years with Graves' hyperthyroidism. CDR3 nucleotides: TGTGCCAGCAGACTCGCAGAAGGTGGCTACACCTTC. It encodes CASRLAEGGYTF.